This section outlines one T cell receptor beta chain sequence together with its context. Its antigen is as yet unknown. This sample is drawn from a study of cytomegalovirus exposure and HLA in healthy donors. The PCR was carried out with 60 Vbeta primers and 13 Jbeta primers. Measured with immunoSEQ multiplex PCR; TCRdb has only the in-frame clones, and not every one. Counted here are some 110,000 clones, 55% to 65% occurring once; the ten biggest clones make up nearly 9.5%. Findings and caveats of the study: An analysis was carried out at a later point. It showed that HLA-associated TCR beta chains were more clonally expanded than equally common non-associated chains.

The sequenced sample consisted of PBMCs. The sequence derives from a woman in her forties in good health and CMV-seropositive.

This chain's CDR3 is CASSLRDIYEQYF. The CDR3 DNA sequence: TGTGCCAGCAGTTTACGTGACATCTACGAGCAGTACTTC. V and J are TRBV28 and TRBJ2-7, with D unresolved. Trimming cost V 2 bases and J 3 bases, with 8 bases left between them. This CDR3 has 13 residues. Germline CDR1 is MDHEN and CDR2 is SYDVKM.